Listed here are 13 T cell receptor beta chains from one sample, sequenced in a study of T cells in women clearing cervical HPV infection. Sequencing was performed with immunoSEQ multiplex PCR; in TCRdb, only in-frame clones are kept and a portion is missing. The sample has approximately 44,000 clones, and its top ten clones hold approximately 1.3%. The sequencing input was blood buffy coat. The receptors shown here come from a woman aged 18 to 75 with a cervical HPV16 infection that either progressed to CIN3+ or cleared (not recorded which).

A word on this clone: The read terminates 3 residues ahead of where the CDR3 ends, so the germline J gene completes it. The chain has TRBV2 and TRBJ2-5; D may be TRBD2 (7 bases). The ends were cut back, 5 bases at V and 5 bases at J, with 18 bases in the middle. The CDR3 is 15 amino acids. Germline V gene data show CDR1 as SNHLY and CDR2 as FYNNEI. The CDR3 bases that were read are TGTGCCAGCAGTAGGACTAGGACAGCTAAGGAGACC. It encodes CASSRTRTAKET. The full CDR3 protein is CASSRTRTAKETQYF. The full variable domain, its missing parts supplied by reference TRBV2 and TRBJ2-5, is EPEVTQTPSHQVTQMGQEVILRCVPISNHLYFYWYRQILGQKVEFLVSFYNNEISEKSEIFDDQFSVERPDGSNFTLKIRSTKLEDSAMYFCASSRTRTAKETQYFGPGTRLLVL.

Details on this clone: The read terminates 3 residues before the CDR3 end, so the remaining end is supplied by the germline J gene. This chain connects TRBV7-3 to TRBJ2-1; maybe TRBD1 (6 bases). V was clipped by 5 bases and J by 6 bases, with 20 bases between them. There are 16 residues in the CDR3. Looked up from germline, CDR1 is SGHTA and CDR2 is FQGTGA. Partial CDR3 DNA: TGTGCCAGCAGCGGGTTTGGGACAATGAGTCCCAATGAG. This translates into CASSGFGTMSPNE. The whole CDR3 reads CASSGFGTMSPNEQFF. Full variable domain (rest looked up from reference TRBV7-3 and TRBJ2-1): GAGVSQTPSNKVTEKGKYVELRCDPISGHTALYWYRQSLGQGPEFLIYFQGTGAADDSGLPNDRFFAVRPEGSVSTLKIQRTERGDSAVYLCASSGFGTMSPNEQFFGPGTRLTVL.

Comment on this clone: The CDR3 end falls 3 residues outside the read, so it is completed with the germline J gene. V gene TRBV20-1 combines with J gene TRBJ1-4; a weak D match, TRBD1 (6 bases). This CDR3 spans 20 amino acids. V lost 4 bases, J lost 0 bases, and 27 bases lay in between. The germline CDR1 and CDR2 sequences are DFQATT and SNEGSKA (reference sequence). CDR3 amino acids: CSAITGGRYLCVATNEKLFF. The sequenced CDR3 bases are TGCAGTGCTATTACTGGGGGCAGATACCTATGCGTTGCAACTAATGAAAAA.

The part of the CDR3 DNA that was read is TGTGCCAGCAGCTTACAGGCCAGTTCGGCCACTGAA. Translated, it gives CASSLQASSATE. The whole CDR3 protein is CASSLQASSATEAFF. The gene calls are TRBV7-6 and TRBJ1-1; D is undetermined. The read is 3 residues too short to cover the CDR3 end, so that end is filled in from the germline J gene. Germline V gene lookup returns CDR1 SGHVS and CDR2 FNYEAQ. The CDR3 consists of 15 residues. Trimming took 2 bases from V and 4 from J, leaving 14 bases between them.

On this clone itself: An end of the junction differs from the germline gene, which may be a read error. The read ends 3 residues before the CDR3 terminus; that terminus is restored from the germline J gene. The J gene is TRBJ2-5, the V gene TRBV10-1, with TRBD2 identical over 11 bases. CDR1 is WNHNN, CDR2 SYGVQD, per germline (reference sequence). CDR3 size: 17 residues. The CDR3: CARSESPLAGGTQTQYF. The sequenced part of the CDR3 DNA is TGCGCCCGCAGTGAGTCCCCATTAGCGGGAGGGACGCAGACC.

Notes on this clone: The CDR3 goes on 3 residues after the read ends, and that part is filled in from the germline J gene. The chain employs TRBV13 and TRBJ2-1; 14 bases agree with TRBD2. CDR3 length: 17 residues. After removal of 5 bases from V and 1 base from J, the junction contained 4 bases not matched to a gene. Germline-derived CDR1 and CDR2 are PRHDT and FYEKMQ (reference sequence). CDR3 residues: CASSPWTSGGSYNEQFF. Incomplete CDR3 DNA: TGTGCCAGCAGCCCCTGGACTAGCGGGGGGTCCTACAATGAG.

About this clone itself: The read ends 3 residues early relative to the CDR3; the germline J gene fills the gap. The rearrangement links TRBV6-1 to TRBJ1-6, with D perhaps matching TRBD1 (5 bases). The V gene lost 2 bases and the J gene lost 8 bases, with 13 bases spanning the gap. CDR1 and CDR2 from the germline V gene are MNHNS and SASEGT. The CDR3 runs to 15 residues. The DNA read from the CDR3 is TGTGCCAGCAGTGAATTCCGAGGGGCACATTCACCC. Amino acids: CASSEFRGAHSP. The complete CDR3 protein is CASSEFRGAHSPLHF.

Of note for this clone: The CDR3 end is not reached by the read, which stops 3 residues before it; the germline J gene fills it in. The chain recombines TRBV5-1 with TRBJ2-1; 9 nucleotides align to TRBD2. Germline V CDR1 and CDR2: SGHRS, YFSETQ. The CDR3 is 15 residues long. The trim removed 0 bases at V and 8 bases at J, leaving 6 bases unmatched. CDR3 DNA, as far as it was read: TGCGCCAGCAGCTTGGTTGCAGCGGGGGGATATGAG. This encodes CASSLVAAGGYE. In full, the CDR3 is CASSLVAAGGYEQFF.

Worth noting for this clone: The read terminates 3 residues ahead of where the CDR3 ends, so the germline J gene completes it. The chain is built from TRBV20-1 and TRBJ2-5; 15 bases fit TRBD2. Germline CDR1 DFQATT, CDR2 SNEGSKA (reference sequence). The ends lost 8 bases at V and 5 bases at J; junction bases unmatched: 9. This CDR3 region has 15 residues. CDR3 loop: CSRGTSGGTRETQYF. The sequenced CDR3 bases are TGCAGTCGGGGGACTAGCGGGGGGACAAGGGAGACC.

A remark on this clone: Read sequence stops 3 residues before the CDR3 end, and the germline J gene provides the missing end. V gene TRBV7-6 combines with J gene TRBJ1-6, with TRBD1 as a possible D gene (5 bases). CDR3 size: 15 residues. The germline gives CDR1 SGHVS, CDR2 FNYEAQ. The ends were cut back, 4 bases at V and 5 bases at J, with 12 bases in the middle. The part of the CDR3 DNA that was read is TGTGCCAGCAGCTCTCGGGGGGTCGATAATTCACCC. Protein sequence: CASSSRGVDNSP. The whole CDR3 sequence reads CASSSRGVDNSPLHF.

CDR3 DNA (partial): TGCAGTGCTAGGCCCCATCCCCCCCCCACTAGCGGGGTTGAGACC. As protein: CSARPHPPPTSGVET. The whole CDR3 reads CSARPHPPPTSGVETQYF. The V gene is TRBV20-1, the J gene TRBJ2-5, with 10 bases identical to TRBD2. The read finishes 3 residues shy of the CDR3 end, and the germline J gene is used to complete it. Germline V gene data show CDR1 as DFQATT and CDR2 as SNEGSKA (reference sequence). The CDR3 consists of 18 residues. Trimming at V came to 3 bases and at J to 5 bases, leaving 18 bases not matched to a gene.

Of note for this clone: Coverage ceases 3 residues before the CDR3 finishes, and the germline J gene fills in the end. The V and J genes are TRBV4-2 and TRBJ2-5; 11 bases align to TRBD1. Germline trimming cut 0 bases from V and 4 bases from J; bases unmatched to any gene: 7. The CDR3 sequence is 17 residues long. Germline assignment: CDR1 LGHNA and CDR2 YNFKEQ. CDR3 sequence: CASSQDGQGAIGETQYF. The CDR3 bases that were read are TGTGCCAGCAGCCAAGATGGACAGGGGGCGATTGGAGAGACC.

Note on this clone: The read ends 3 residues shy of where the CDR3 ends; the end is completed using the germline J gene. The rearrangement uses TRBV6-1 and TRBJ1-1; D is uncertain. Germline V gene sequence: CDR1 MNHNS, CDR2 SASEGT. The CDR3 totals 14 residues. Trimming took 4 bases from V and 1 from J, leaving 10 bases between them. CDR3 amino acids: CASSVGQSNTEAFF. Partial CDR3 DNA: TGTGCCAGCAGTGTTGGTCAGTCGAACACTGAA.